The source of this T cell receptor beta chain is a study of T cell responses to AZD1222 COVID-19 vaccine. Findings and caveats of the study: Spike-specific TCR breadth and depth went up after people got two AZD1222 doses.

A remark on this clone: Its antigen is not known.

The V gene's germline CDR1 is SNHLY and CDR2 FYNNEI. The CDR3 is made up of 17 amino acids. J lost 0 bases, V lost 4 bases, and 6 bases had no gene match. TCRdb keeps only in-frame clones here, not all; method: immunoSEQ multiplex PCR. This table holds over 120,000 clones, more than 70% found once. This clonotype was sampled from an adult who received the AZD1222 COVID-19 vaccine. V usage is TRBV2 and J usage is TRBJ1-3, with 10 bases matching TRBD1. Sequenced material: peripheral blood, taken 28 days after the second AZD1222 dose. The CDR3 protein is CASSGRQGANSGNTIYF. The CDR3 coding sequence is TGTGCCAGCAGTGGTAGACAGGGGGCGAACTCTGGAAACACCATATATTTT.